This T cell receptor beta chain came from a study of blood T cell repertoires in COVID-19. Study-wide context: T cells, B-cell-depleted T cells, or PBMCs provided the cDNA or gDNA that served as material.

This clone was observed a single time. Original data processing: Amplification with reference gene primers provided the estimates of nucleated cell counts. Assay: immunoSEQ multiplex PCR; the TCRdb copy retains only in-frame clones and omits some. The D gene and trimming were derived from the DNA, and the V and J assignments and clone size from that table. The table shows 100,000 to 150,000 clones, with around nine tenths occurring only once. The CDR3 totals 16 residues. Germline V gene sequence: CDR1 MNHEY, CDR2 SVGEGT. The ends were cut back, 4 bases at V and 2 bases at J, with 15 bases in the middle.

The TCR comes from a woman in her 70s with COVID-19, enrolled during active disease. The rearrangement links TRBV6-2 or TRBV6-3 to TRBJ1-5; a weak D match, TRBD1 (5 bases). The source material was peripheral blood. CDR3 DNA: TGTGCCAGCAGTTTATTAAGGGGTGTGCGCAATCAGCCCCAGCATTTT. Its translation is CASSLLRGVRNQPQHF.